In its sample, the clone carrying this TCR beta chain was seen a few times. Its antigen is not identified. These data come from a study of T cell responses to AZD1222 COVID-19 vaccine. Study-wide results and limits: Only 5 or 6 individuals given AZD1222 were seropositive at baseline. Repertoires were obtained only post-peak T cell response.

TCRdb keeps only in-frame clones here, not all; method: immunoSEQ multiplex PCR. The data contain more than 55,000 clones, roughly 89% of them singletons. Between the trimmed V and J ends, which lost 5 bases and 8 bases, there was a span of 24 bases. The germline gives CDR1 SGHNT, CDR2 YENEEA. The CDR3 runs 16 residues. This TCR came from an adult who received the AZD1222 COVID-19 vaccine. This chain connects TRBV11-3 to TRBJ1-1, with D possibly TRBD1 on 6 matching bases. Sequencing was performed on peripheral blood, taken 28 days after the second AZD1222 dose. The CDR3 coding sequence is TGTGCCAGCAGCCCCGACGGCAGGGGAGGGCTTGACGAAGCTTTCTTT. Translation: CASSPDGRGGLDEAFF.